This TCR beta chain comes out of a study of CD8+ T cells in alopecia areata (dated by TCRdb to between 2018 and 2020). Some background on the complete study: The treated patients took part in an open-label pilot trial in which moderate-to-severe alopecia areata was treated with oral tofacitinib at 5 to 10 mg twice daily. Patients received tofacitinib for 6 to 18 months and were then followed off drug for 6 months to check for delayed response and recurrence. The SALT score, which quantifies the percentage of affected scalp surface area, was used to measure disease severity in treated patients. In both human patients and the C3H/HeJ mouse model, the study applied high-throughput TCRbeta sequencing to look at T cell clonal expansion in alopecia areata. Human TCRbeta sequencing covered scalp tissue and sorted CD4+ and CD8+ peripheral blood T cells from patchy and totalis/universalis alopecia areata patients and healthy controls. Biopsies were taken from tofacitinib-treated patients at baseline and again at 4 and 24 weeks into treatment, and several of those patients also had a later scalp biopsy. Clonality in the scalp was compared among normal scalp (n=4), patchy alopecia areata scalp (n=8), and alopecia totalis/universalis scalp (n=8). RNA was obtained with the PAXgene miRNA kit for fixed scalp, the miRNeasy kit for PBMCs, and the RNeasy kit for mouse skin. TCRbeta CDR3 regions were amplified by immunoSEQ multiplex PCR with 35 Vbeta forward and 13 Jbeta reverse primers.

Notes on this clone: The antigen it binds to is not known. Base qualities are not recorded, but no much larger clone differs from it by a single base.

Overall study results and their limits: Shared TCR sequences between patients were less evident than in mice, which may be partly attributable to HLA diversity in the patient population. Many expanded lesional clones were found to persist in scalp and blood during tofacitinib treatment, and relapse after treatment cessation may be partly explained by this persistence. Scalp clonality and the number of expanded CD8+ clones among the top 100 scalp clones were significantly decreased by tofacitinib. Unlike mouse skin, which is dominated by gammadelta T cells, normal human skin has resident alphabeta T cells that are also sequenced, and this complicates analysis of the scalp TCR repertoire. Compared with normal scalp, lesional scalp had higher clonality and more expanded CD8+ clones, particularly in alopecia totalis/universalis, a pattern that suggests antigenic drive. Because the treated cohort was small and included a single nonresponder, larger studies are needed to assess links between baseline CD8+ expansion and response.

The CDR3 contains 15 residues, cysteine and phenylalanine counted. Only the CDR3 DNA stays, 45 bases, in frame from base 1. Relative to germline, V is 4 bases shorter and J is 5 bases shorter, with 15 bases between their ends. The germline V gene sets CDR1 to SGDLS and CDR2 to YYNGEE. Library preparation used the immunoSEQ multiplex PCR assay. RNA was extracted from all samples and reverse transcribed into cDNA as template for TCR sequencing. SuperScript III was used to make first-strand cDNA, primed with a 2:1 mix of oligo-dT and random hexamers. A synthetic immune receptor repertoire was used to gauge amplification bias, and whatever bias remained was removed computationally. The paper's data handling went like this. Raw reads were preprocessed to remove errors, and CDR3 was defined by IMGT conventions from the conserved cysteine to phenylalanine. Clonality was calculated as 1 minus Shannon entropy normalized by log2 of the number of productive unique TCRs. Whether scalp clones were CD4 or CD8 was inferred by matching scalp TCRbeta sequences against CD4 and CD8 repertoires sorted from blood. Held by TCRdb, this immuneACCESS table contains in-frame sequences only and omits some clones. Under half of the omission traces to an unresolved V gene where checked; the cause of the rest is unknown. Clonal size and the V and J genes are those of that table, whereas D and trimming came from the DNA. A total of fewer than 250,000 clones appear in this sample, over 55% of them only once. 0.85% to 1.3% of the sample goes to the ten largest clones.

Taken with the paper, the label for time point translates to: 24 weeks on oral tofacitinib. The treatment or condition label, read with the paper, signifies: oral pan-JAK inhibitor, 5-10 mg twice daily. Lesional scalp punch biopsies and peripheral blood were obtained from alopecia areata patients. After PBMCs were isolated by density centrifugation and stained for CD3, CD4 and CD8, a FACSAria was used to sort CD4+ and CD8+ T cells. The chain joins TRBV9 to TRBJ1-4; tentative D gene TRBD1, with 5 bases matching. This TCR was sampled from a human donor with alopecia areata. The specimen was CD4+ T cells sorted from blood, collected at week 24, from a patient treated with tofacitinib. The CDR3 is CASSQLTEPNEKLFF. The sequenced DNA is TGTGCCAGCAGCCAATTGACAGAACCCAATGAAAAACTGTTTTTT. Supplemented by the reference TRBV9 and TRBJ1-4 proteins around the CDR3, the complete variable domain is DSGVTQTPKHLITATGQRVTLRCSPRSGDLSVYWYQQSLDQGLQFLIQYYNGEERAKGNILERFSAQQFPDLHSELNLSSLELGDSALYFCASSQLTEPNEKLFFGSGTQLSVL.